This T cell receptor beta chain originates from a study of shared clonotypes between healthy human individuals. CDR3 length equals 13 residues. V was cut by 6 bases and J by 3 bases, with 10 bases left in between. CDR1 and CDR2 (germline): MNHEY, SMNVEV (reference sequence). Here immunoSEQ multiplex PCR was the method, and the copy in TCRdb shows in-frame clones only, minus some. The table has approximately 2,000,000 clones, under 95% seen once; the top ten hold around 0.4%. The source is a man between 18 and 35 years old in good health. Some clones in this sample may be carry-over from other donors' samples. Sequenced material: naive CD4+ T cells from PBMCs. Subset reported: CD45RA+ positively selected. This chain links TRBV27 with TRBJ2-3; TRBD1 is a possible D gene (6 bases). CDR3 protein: CASRLTGTDTQYF. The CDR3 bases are TGTGCCAGCAGACTAACAGGGACAGATACGCAGTATTTT.